Presented here are 8 T cell receptor beta chains from one specimen sequenced in a study of response to subunit inactivated influenza vaccine (dated by TCRdb to 2017 to 2018). Libraries were made using RT-PCR. TCRdb lists the instrument as Illumina HiSeq 2500. TCRdb ran its own pipeline on the public reads, namely fastp trimming at Q25 and MiXCR clone calling, and kept in-frame beta chains. Each CDR3 protein appears once, grouped with its most common genes and DNA. The sample profile shows around 540,000 distinct CDR3 sequences; 12% of them were found once. Roughly 10% of the sample belongs to the ten largest clones. This sample comprised PBMCs from blood, obtained on the day of vaccination. The receptors were sampled from a man aged 50 to 60 who received an inactivated influenza vaccine. Donor details come from another sample of the same person, matched by shared clones.

This clonotype has a single count. V gene TRBV9 combines with J gene TRBJ2-2; weak D call: TRBD2 (6 bases). CDR1 and CDR2 (germline): SGDLS, YYNGEE. V was pared by 2 bases and J by 7 bases, with 15 bases between. The CDR3 is 15 amino acids. The CDR3 region has the DNA TGTGCCAGCAGCGTTATAGCGGCTGGCAGCGGGGAGCTGTTTTTT. Translation gives CASSVIAAGSGELFF.

This clonotype was observed a few times. This chain links TRBV29-1 with TRBJ2-2; maybe TRBD2 (5 bases). The CDR3 is 12 residues long. Germline V gene lookup returns CDR1 SQVTM and CDR2 ANQGSEA. V lost 6 bases to trimming and J lost 3 bases, with 8 bases between them. CDR3: CSVAGDTGELFF. Here the CDR3 DNA reads TGCAGCGTCGCCGGGGACACCGGGGAGCTGTTTTTT.

This clonotype was counted only a few times. The chain uses TRBV7-2 and TRBJ2-1; D uncertain. Between the trimmed V and J ends, which lost 5 bases and 4 bases, there was a span of 18 bases. CDR1 SGHTA and CDR2 FQGNSA come from the germline V gene. This CDR3 contains 16 residues. CDR3 DNA: TGTGCCAGCAGCGCCTCGGACGGGTTTAAATACAATGAGCAGTTCTTC. The encoded protein is CASSASDGFKYNEQFF.

The sample holds a few counts of this clonotype. The gene calls are TRBV6-7 and TRBJ1-1; no reliable D call. TRBV6-7 is flagged as an ORF with uncertain function. The CDR3 extends over 13 amino acids. Trimming cost V 9 bases and J 2 bases, with 13 bases left between them. CDR3 nucleotides: TGTGCCAGTCCGCTTTGGTCAAACACTGAAGCTTTCTTT. Its translation is CASPLWSNTEAFF.

A few counts support this clonotype. The chain carries TRBV6-2 or TRBV6-3 and TRBJ2-1, with D perhaps given as TRBD1 or TRBD2 (5 bases each). This CDR3 spans 16 amino acids. V was cut by 0 bases and J by 5 bases, with 14 bases left in between. Germline CDR1 reads MNHEY; CDR2 reads SVGEGT. This chain's CDR3 is CASSYSRGKQDNEQFF. The CDR3 nucleotides are TGTGCCAGCAGTTACTCGAGGGGTAAGCAGGACAATGAGCAGTTCTTC.

This clonotype has only a few counts. The chain carries TRBV29-1 and TRBJ2-7, with 7 bases identical to TRBD1. The CDR3 totals 16 residues. The trim removed 0 bases at V and 2 bases at J, leaving 10 bases unmatched. The germline V gene has CDR1 SQVTM and CDR2 ANQGSEA. In DNA, the CDR3 is TGCAGCGTTGAAGATCGGGGTGAAGGGGGCACCTACGAGCAGTACTTC. It specifies CSVEDRGEGGTYEQYF.

This clonotype was picked up a small number of times. The chain joins TRBV20-1 to TRBJ1-4; 9 nucleotides line up with TRBD1. The CDR3 covers 21 residues. Germline V gene sequence: CDR1 DFQATT, CDR2 SNEGSKA (reference sequence). Unmatched junction bases numbered 27, after V lost 0 bases and J lost 10 bases. CDR3 sequence reads: CSARDVRRVGTGTDKGGKLFF. The DNA for the CDR3 is TGCAGTGCTAGAGATGTTCGGAGGGTTGGGACAGGGACAGATAAGGGGGGAAAACTGTTTTTT.

V and J are TRBV4-2 and TRBJ2-5; a possible D gene is TRBD1 (6 bases). The CDR3 totals 16 residues. Germline loops: CDR1 LGHNA, CDR2 YNFKEQ. Trimming cost V 3 bases and J 1 base, with 15 bases left between them. The CDR3 nucleotides read TGTGCCAGCAGCCAGTCCGGGACATCGCGCCAAGAGACCCAGTACTTC. As protein: CASSQSGTSRQETQYF.